This T cell receptor beta chain appears in the sequencing data of a study of shared clonotypes between healthy human individuals. Assay: immunoSEQ multiplex PCR; the TCRdb copy retains only in-frame clones and omits some. The data hold approximately 100,000 clones, with around 64% observed a single time. This CDR3 is built from 15 residues. V shed 5 bases and J 5 bases; nucleotides not matched to a gene: 9. Germline values: CDR1 PRHDT, CDR2 FYEKMQ (reference sequence). This clone was counted a single time. This clonotype was obtained from a woman aged 25 to 39 in good health. The material sequenced was memory CD8+ T cells sorted from blood. Subset noted: CD45RO+ cells pooled with CCR7-negative TemRA cells. The chain has TRBV13 and TRBJ2-5, with 9 bases aligning to TRBD1. CDR3 in DNA: TGTGCCAGCAGCACCCAACAGGGGGCCGGGGAGACCCAGTACTTC. It is translated as CASSTQQGAGETQYF.